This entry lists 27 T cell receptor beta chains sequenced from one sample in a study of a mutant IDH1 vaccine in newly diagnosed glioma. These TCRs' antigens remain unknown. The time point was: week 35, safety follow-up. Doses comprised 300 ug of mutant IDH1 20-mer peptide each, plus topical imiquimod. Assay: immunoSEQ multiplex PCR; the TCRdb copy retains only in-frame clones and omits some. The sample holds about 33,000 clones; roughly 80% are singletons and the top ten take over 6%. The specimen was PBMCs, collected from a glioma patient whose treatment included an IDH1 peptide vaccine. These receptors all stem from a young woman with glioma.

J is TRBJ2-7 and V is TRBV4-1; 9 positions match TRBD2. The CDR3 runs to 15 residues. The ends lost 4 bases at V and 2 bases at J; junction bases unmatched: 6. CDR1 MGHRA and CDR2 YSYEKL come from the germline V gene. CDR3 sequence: CASSPSRGGPYEQYF. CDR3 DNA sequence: TGCGCCAGCAGCCCATCGCGGGGGGGCCCCTACGAGCAGTACTTC.

Here the CDR3 DNA reads TGTGCCAGTAGGAACCGGGACATCCGTACTGAAGCTTTCTTT. This codes for CASRNRDIRTEAFF. This chain connects TRBV19 to TRBJ1-1; tentative D call: TRBD1 (6 bases). Deletions cut 6 bases from V and 5 bases from J, with 16 bases between. Germline assignment: CDR1 LNHDA and CDR2 SQIVND (reference sequence). CDR3 length equals 14 residues.

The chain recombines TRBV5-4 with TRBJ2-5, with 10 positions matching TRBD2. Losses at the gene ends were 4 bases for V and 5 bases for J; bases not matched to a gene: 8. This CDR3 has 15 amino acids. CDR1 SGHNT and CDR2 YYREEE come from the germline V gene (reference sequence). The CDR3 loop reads CASSILAGTPETQYF. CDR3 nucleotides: TGTGCCAGCAGCATACTAGCGGGAACCCCCGAGACCCAGTACTTC.

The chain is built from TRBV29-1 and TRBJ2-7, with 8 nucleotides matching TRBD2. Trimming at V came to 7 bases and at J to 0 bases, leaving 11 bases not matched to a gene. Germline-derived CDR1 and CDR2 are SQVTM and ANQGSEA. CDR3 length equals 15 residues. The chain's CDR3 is CSASRSGGSSYEQYF. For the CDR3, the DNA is TGCAGCGCTTCTAGGAGCGGGGGTTCCTCCTACGAGCAGTACTTC.

The CDR3 DNA follows: TGTGCCAGCTCACCAGTGGCAGGTTATAGCAATCAGCCCCAGCATTTT. Its translation is CASSPVAGYSNQPQHF. The chain uses TRBV18 and TRBJ1-5; D unclear. Between the trimmed V and J ends, which lost 2 bases and 0 bases, there was a span of 11 bases. The V gene's germline CDR1 is KGHSH and CDR2 LQKENI. This CDR3 is 16 amino acids long.

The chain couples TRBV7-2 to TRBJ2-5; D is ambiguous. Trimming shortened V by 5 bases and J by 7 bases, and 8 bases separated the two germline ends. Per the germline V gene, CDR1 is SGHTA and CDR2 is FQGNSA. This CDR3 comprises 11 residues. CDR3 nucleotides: TGTGCCAGCAGCCGTCTCGGGACCCAGTACTTC. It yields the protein CASSRLGTQYF.

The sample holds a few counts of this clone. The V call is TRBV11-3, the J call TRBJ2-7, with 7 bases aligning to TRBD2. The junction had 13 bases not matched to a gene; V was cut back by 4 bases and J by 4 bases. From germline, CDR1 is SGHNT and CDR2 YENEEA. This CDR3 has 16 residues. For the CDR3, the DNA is TGTGCCAGCAGCTCCCTCATAAGTGGGAGGGTTTACGAGCAGTACTTC. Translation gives CASSSLISGRVYEQYF.

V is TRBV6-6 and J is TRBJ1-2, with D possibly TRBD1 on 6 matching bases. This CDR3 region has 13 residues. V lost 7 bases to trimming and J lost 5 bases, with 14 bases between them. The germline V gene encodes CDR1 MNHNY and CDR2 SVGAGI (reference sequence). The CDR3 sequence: CASTPGQGYGYTF. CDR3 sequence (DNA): TGTGCCAGCACCCCGGGGCAGGGGTATGGCTACACCTTC.

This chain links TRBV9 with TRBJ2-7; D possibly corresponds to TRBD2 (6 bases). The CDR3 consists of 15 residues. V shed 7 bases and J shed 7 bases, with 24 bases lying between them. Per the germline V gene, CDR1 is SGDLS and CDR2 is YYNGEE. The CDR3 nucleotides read TGTGCCAGCGGGAGTGGTAGCGGATCTGAGAAAGAGCAGTACTTC. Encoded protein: CASGSGSGSEKEQYF. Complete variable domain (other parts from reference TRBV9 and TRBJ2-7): DSGVTQTPKHLITATGQRVTLRCSPRSGDLSVYWYQQSLDQGLQFLIQYYNGEERAKGNILERFSAQQFPDLHSELNLSSLELGDSALYFCASGSGSGSEKEQYFGPGTRLTVT.

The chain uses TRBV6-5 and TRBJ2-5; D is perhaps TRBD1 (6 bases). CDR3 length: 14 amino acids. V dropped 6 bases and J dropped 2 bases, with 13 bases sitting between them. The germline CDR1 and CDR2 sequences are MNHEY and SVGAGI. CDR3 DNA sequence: TGTGCCAGCAGACTAACTGGACAGCAAGAGACCCAGTACTTC. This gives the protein CASRLTGQQETQYF.

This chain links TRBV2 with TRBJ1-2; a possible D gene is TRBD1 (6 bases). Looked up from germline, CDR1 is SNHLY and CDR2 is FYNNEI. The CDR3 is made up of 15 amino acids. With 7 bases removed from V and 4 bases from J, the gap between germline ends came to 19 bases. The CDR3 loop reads CASIKDSPGIYGYTF. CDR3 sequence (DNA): TGTGCCAGCATTAAGGACAGCCCGGGCATCTATGGCTACACCTTC.

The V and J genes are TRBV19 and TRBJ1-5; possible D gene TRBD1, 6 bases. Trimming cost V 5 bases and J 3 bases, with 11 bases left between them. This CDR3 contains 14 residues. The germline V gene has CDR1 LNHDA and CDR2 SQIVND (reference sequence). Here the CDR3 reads CASSPGQLNQPQHF. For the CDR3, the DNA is TGTGCCAGTAGTCCCGGACAGCTCAATCAGCCCCAGCATTTT.

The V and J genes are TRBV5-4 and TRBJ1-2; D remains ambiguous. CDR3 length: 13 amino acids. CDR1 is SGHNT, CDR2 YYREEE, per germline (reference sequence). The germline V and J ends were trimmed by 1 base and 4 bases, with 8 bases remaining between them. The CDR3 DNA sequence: TGTGCCAGCAGCTTGCGGGAGGGCTATGGCTACACCTTC. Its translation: CASSLREGYGYTF.

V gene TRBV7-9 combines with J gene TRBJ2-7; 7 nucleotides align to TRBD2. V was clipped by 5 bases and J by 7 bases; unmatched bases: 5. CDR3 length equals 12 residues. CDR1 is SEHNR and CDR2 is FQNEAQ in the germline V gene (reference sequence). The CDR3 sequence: CASSDRGEEQYF. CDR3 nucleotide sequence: TGTGCCAGCAGCGACCGGGGGGAGGAGCAGTACTTC.

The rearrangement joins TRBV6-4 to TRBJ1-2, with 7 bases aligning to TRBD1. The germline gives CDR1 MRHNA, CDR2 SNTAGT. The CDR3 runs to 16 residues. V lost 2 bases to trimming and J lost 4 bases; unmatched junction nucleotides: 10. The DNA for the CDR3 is TGTGCCAGCAGTGACCAAGGAGGGGGCGCCTCCTATGGCTACACCTTC. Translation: CASSDQGGGASYGYTF.

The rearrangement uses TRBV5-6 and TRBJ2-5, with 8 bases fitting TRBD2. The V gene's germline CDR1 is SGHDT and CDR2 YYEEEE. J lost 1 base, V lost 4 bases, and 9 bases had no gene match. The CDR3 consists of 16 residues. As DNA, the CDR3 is TGTGCCAGCAGCCCTGACGGGGGGGGAACCCAAGAGACCCAGTACTTC. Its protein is CASSPDGGGTQETQYF. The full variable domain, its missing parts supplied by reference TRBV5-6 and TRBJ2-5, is DAGVTQSPTHLIKTRGQQVTLRCSPKSGHDTVSWYQQALGQGPQFIFQYYEEEERQRGNFPDRFSGHQFPNYSSELNVNALLLGDSALYLCASSPDGGGTQETQYFGPGTRLLVL.

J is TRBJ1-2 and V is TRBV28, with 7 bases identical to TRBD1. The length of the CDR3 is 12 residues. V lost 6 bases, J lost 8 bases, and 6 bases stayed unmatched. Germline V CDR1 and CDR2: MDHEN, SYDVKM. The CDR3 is CASRQGVIGYTF. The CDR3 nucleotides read TGTGCCAGCAGGCAGGGGGTAATAGGCTACACCTTC.

The CDR3 DNA follows: TGTGCCTGGAGGCGGGGGGACACTGAAGCTTTCTTT. Its translation is CAWRRGDTEAFF. The chain is built from TRBV30 and TRBJ1-1; the D gene is possibly TRBD1 (5 bases). CDR1 and CDR2 from the germline V gene are GTSNPN and SVGIG (reference sequence). The CDR3 is made up of 12 amino acids. With 3 bases removed from V and 3 bases from J, the gap between germline ends came to 8 bases. Looking up the rest from reference TRBV30 and TRBJ1-1 gives the full variable domain: SQTIHQWPATLVQPVGSPLSLECTVEGTSNPNLYWYRQAAGRGLQLLFYSVGIGQISSEVPQNLSASRPQDRQFILSSKKLLLSDSGFYLCAWRRGDTEAFFGQGTRLTVV.

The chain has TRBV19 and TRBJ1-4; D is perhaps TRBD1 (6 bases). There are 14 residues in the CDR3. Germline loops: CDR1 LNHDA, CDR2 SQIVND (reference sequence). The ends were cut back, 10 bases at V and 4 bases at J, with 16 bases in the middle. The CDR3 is CATKRRTDNEKLFF. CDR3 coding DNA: TGTGCCACTAAGAGGCGGACAGATAATGAAAAACTGTTTTTT.

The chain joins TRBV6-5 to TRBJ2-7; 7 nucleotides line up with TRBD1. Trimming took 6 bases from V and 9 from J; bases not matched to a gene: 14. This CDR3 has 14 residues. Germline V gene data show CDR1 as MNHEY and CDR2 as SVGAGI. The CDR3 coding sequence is TGTGCCAGCAGGTCGGACAGGACGGGATTCGGGCAGTACTTC. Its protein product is CASRSDRTGFGQYF.

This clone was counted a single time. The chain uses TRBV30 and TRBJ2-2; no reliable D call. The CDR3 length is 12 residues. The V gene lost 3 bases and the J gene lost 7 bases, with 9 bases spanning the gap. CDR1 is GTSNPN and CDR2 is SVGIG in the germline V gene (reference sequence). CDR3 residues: CAWRESLGELFF. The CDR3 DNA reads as TGTGCCTGGAGGGAGTCCCTCGGGGAGCTGTTTTTT.

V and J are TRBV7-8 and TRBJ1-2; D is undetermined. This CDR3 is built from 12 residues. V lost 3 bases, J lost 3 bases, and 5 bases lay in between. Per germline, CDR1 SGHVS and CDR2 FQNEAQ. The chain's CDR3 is CASSFGYYGYTF. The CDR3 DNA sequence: TGTGCCAGCAGCTTCGGGTACTATGGCTACACCTTC.

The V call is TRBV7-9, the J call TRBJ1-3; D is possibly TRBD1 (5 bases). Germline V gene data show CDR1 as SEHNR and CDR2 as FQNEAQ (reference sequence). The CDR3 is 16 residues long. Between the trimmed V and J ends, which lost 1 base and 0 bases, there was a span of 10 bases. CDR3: CASSLGSGVSGNTIYF. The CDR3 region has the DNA TGTGCCAGCAGCTTAGGGTCGGGGGTCTCTGGAAACACCATATATTTT.

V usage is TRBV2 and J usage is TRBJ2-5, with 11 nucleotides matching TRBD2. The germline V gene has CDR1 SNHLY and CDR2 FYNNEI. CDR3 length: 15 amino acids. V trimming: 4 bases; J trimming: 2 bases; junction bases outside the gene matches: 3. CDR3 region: CASSGLAGKQETQYF. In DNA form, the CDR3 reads TGTGCCAGCAGTGGACTAGCGGGAAAACAAGAGACCCAGTACTTC.

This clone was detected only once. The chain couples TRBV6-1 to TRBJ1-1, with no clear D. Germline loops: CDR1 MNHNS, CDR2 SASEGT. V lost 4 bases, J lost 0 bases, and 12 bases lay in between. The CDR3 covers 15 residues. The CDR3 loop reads CASSVIGELNTEAFF. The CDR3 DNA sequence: TGTGCCAGCAGTGTTATCGGCGAATTGAACACTGAAGCTTTCTTT.

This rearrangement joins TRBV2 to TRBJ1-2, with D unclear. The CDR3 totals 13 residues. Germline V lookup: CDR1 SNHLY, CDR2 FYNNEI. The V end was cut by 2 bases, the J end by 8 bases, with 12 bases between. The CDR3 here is CASSEMSHQGYTF. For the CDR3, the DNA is TGTGCCAGCAGTGAAATGTCCCACCAGGGCTACACCTTC. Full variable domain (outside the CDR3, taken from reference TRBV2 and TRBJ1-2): EPEVTQTPSHQVTQMGQEVILRCVPISNHLYFYWYRQILGQKVEFLVSFYNNEISEKSEIFDDQFSVERPDGSNFTLKIRSTKLEDSAMYFCASSEMSHQGYTFGSGTRLTVV.

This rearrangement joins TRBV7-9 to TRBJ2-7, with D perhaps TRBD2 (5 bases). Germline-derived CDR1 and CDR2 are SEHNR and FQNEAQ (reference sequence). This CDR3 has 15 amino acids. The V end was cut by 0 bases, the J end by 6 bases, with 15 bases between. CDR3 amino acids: CASSLAGLIWGEQYF. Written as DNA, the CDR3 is TGTGCCAGCAGCTTAGCCGGACTCATCTGGGGCGAGCAGTACTTC.